Reported below is one T cell receptor beta chain. The antigen is unknown. TCRdb's copy holds only in-frame clones and misses some; the assay was immunoSEQ multiplex PCR. The sample records tens of thousands of clones, around 90% being singletons. This sample was included in a study of OX40 agonist ivuxolimab in advanced cancers. In the study overall: The study treated patients with ivuxolimab, an agonistic anti-OX40 (CD134) antibody.

Germline V gene lookup returns CDR1 MNHEY and CDR2 SVGAGI. CDR3 size: 14 residues. Trimming at V came to 6 bases and at J to 5 bases, leaving 8 bases not matched to a gene. Findings and caveats of the study: Certain nonresponders likewise exhibited a low normalized T-cell clonal expansion. What antigens the expanded peripheral T cells recognized was never established.

Blood samples were obtained at baseline, cycle 4 day 1, and cycle 7 day 1. The sequencing used CD4+ or CD8+ T cells sorted from blood, collected in a trial of the OX40 agonist ivuxolimab. The sequence was collected from an adult with an advanced solid tumor such as melanoma, head and neck, liver or kidney cancer. This chain connects TRBV6-5 to TRBJ1-1, with TRBD1 matching over 8 bases. CDR3 sequence reads: CASSVRGPGTEAFF. CDR3 DNA: TGTGCCAGCAGCGTCAGGGGGCCGGGGACTGAAGCTTTCTTT.